Below, 17 T cell receptor beta chains from the same sample are listed, as sequenced in a study of beta chain features in type 1 diabetes. All of the isolated RNA was reverse transcribed, so expressed TCRB transcripts were sequenced. The repertoire was sequenced with immunoSEQ multiplex PCR; TCRdb's copy has only in-frame clones and lacks some. Of about 360,000 clones listed, roughly an eighth are singletons. Their antigens remain unidentified. Points from the study as a whole: Moderately but significantly shorter TCRB CDR3s were found in Type 1 diabetes patients in all four CD4+ subsets.

Material for sequencing was naive CD4+ T cells from blood. These receptors were obtained from a woman between 18 and 30 years old with type 1 diabetes.

This clone has just a few counts. The rearrangement links TRBV28 to TRBJ2-6; 7 bases are shared with TRBD2. This CDR3 contains 14 residues. The V gene end was trimmed by 8 bases and the J gene end by 0 bases; junction bases not matched to a gene: 1. Germline lookup yields CDR1 MDHEN and CDR2 SYDVKM. In DNA form, the CDR3 reads TGTGCCAGCGGGGAGGGCTCTGGGGCCAACGTCCTGACTTTC. Encoded protein: CASGEGSGANVLTF.

The V and J genes are TRBV9 and TRBJ2-5; D is unresolved. The CDR3 is made up of 13 amino acids. V lost 0 bases and J 3 bases, leaving 6 bases between the germline ends. CDR1 is SGDLS and CDR2 is YYNGEE in the germline V gene. The CDR3 DNA reads TGTGCCAGCAGCGTAGCCCCTAAAGAGACCCAGTACTTC. This gives the protein CASSVAPKETQYF.

This clone was seen more than once but under ten times. The chain joins TRBV5-4 to TRBJ1-1; D is undetermined. The CDR3 length is 14 residues. V lost 7 bases to trimming and J lost 0 bases, with 13 bases between them. Germline CDR1 and CDR2: SGHNT and YYREEE (reference sequence). CDR3 protein: CASRPPGMNTEAFF. CDR3 coding DNA: TGTGCCAGCCGCCCCCCCGGTATGAACACTGAAGCTTTCTTT.

The sample holds a few counts of this clone. CDR3 in DNA: TGCGCCAGCAGCCAAGTTCCGGGTAGCGGATCCTACGAGCAGTACTTC. This codes for CASSQVPGSGSYEQYF. The V gene is TRBV4-1, the J gene TRBJ2-7, with D perhaps TRBD2 (6 bases). Germline CDR1 MGHRA, CDR2 YSYEKL. This CDR3 spans 16 amino acids. The V and J ends lost 1 base and 1 base respectively, with 14 bases between them.

This clone has more than one count but fewer than ten. The chain is built from TRBV18 and TRBJ2-5; a weak D match, TRBD2 (5 bases). V was clipped by 2 bases and J by 4 bases, with 8 bases between them. This CDR3 has 13 amino acids. The germline CDR1 and CDR2 sequences are KGHSH and LQKENI. CDR3 amino acids: CASSPSEAETQYF. For the CDR3, the DNA is TGTGCCAGCTCACCATCGGAGGCAGAGACCCAGTACTTC.

The gene calls are TRBV5-4 and TRBJ2-2; TRBD1 matches 8 bases. The V gene end was trimmed by 0 bases and the J gene end by 6 bases; junction bases not matched to a gene: 4. Germline V gene sequence: CDR1 SGHNT, CDR2 YYREEE (reference sequence). There are 15 residues in the CDR3. The CDR3 spells CASSLGRGLSGELFF. As DNA, the CDR3 is TGTGCCAGCAGCTTGGGCAGGGGGCTTTCCGGGGAGCTGTTTTTT.

This clone was counted between two and nine times. The rearrangement uses TRBV28 and TRBJ2-7, with D possibly TRBD1 on 6 matching bases. Per germline, CDR1 MDHEN and CDR2 SYDVKM. Trimming stripped 10 bases from V and 6 bases from J, with 19 bases between. This CDR3 is built from 13 residues. CDR3: CANSGTRRGEQYF. The DNA of the CDR3 is TGTGCCAACTCCGGGACAAGACGAGGCGAGCAGTACTTC. Full variable domain (remainder filled in from reference TRBV28 and TRBJ2-7): DVKVTQSSRYLVKRTGEKVFLECVQDMDHENMFWYRQDPGLGLRLIYFSYDVKMKEKGDIPEGYSVSREKKERFSLILESASTNQTSMYLCANSGTRRGEQYFGPGTRLTVT.

This clone was counted a few times. The chain uses TRBV11-2 and TRBJ2-5; the match to TRBD2 covers 11 bases. This CDR3 has 14 residues. V dropped 5 bases and J dropped 4; count of bases not matched to a gene: 3. Per the germline V gene, CDR1 is SGHAT and CDR2 is FQNNGV. DNA for the CDR3: TGTGCCAGCAGCGCAACTAGCGGGGGAGAGACCCAGTACTTC. Protein product: CASSATSGGETQYF.

As to this clone: Relative to the germline gene, one junction end is altered; a read error may explain this. This sequence joins TRBV5-4 and TRBJ2-5; TRBD2 is a possible D gene (6 bases). Germline-derived CDR1 and CDR2 are SGHNT and YYREEE (reference sequence). The CDR3 extends over 14 amino acids. CDR3 loop: CASTLRAGGETQYF. As DNA, the CDR3 is TGTGCCAGCACCTTGAGGGCCGGGGGTGAGACCCAGTACTTC.

The sample holds a few counts of this clone. This rearrangement joins TRBV9 to TRBJ1-3, with 9 bases lining up with TRBD1. From germline, CDR1 is SGDLS and CDR2 YYNGEE. The CDR3 loop spans 16 amino acids. V shed 2 bases, J shed 1 base, and the junction held 4 bases outside the gene matches. The CDR3 DNA sequence: TGTGCCAGCAGCGTTTCCGGGACAGGGTCTGGAAACACCATATATTTT. Its protein is CASSVSGTGSGNTIYF.

This clone came up a few times. The genes are TRBV9 and TRBJ2-5; D ambiguous. The CDR3 is made up of 13 amino acids. V was clipped by 0 bases and J by 2 bases, with 5 bases between them. Per the germline V gene, CDR1 is SGDLS and CDR2 is YYNGEE. DNA of the CDR3: TGTGCCAGCAGCGTAGGCCGGCAAGAGACCCAGTACTTC. Translation: CASSVGRQETQYF.

The chain couples TRBV7-8 to TRBJ2-1, with TRBD2 identical over 9 bases. The CDR3 sequence is 15 residues long. The trim removed 5 bases at V and 9 bases at J, leaving 11 bases unmatched. Germline V CDR1 and CDR2: SGHVS, FQNEAQ. The CDR3 here is CASSLGSGGFFEQFF. For the CDR3, the DNA is TGTGCCAGCAGCCTCGGGAGCGGGGGGTTCTTTGAGCAGTTCTTC.

With regard to this clone: Other DNA sequences in the same sample also yield this CDR3. The chain uses TRBV7-3 and TRBJ2-3; D is unresolved. V lost 4 bases and J lost 2, with 4 bases in between. Per germline, CDR1 SGHTA and CDR2 FQGTGA. This CDR3 region has 12 residues. CDR3 in amino acids: CASSSSTDTQYF. CDR3 coding DNA: TGTGCCAGCAGCTCATCCACAGATACGCAGTATTTT. The complete variable domain, with remaining parts taken from reference TRBV7-3 and TRBJ2-3, reads GAGVSQTPSNKVTEKGKYVELRCDPISGHTALYWYRQSLGQGPEFLIYFQGTGAADDSGLPNDRFFAVRPEGSVSTLKIQRTERGDSAVYLCASSSSTDTQYFGPGTRLTVL.

This clone has only a few counts. J is TRBJ2-4 and V is TRBV4-2; TRBD2 matches at 9 bases. Germline CDR1 reads LGHNA; CDR2 reads YNFKEQ. The CDR3 is 17 residues long. Trimming took 0 bases from V and 5 from J; bases not matched to a gene: 8. The CDR3 sequence is CASSQDTVSGSENIQYF. CDR3 sequence (DNA): TGTGCCAGCAGCCAAGATACGGTTAGCGGGAGCGAAAACATTCAGTACTTC.

V is TRBV28 and J is TRBJ2-3; D uncertain. CDR3 length: 13 residues. CDR1 and CDR2 (germline): MDHEN, SYDVKM. V shed 9 bases and J shed 1 base, with 11 bases lying between them. The CDR3 sequence is CASRLQGTDTQYF. The CDR3 DNA follows: TGTGCCAGTCGCTTGCAGGGCACAGATACGCAGTATTTT.

This clone came up a few times. Different DNA sequences within this sample yield the same CDR3. V is TRBV14 and J is TRBJ1-1; no clear D gene. Trimming cost V 4 bases and J 1 base, with 7 bases left between them. The CDR3 has 13 residues. The germline CDR1 and CDR2 sequences are SGHDN and FVKESK. The DNA of the CDR3 is TGTGCCAGCAGCCGCAGTGGGAACACTGAAGCTTTCTTT. Translated: CASSRSGNTEAFF.

This clone was observed a few times. Within the sample, other DNA sequences also encode this same CDR3. The chain is built from TRBV5-4 and TRBJ2-7; the D gene is possibly TRBD2 (6 bases). Germline CDR1 and CDR2: SGHNT and YYREEE (reference sequence). Trimming stripped 1 base from V and 1 base from J, with 9 bases between. The CDR3 is 14 amino acids. CDR3: CASSLRDSSYEQYF. In DNA form, the CDR3 reads TGTGCCAGCAGCTTGAGGGACTCGTCCTACGAGCAGTACTTC.